This T cell receptor (beta chain) was obtained from a study of cytomegalovirus exposure and HLA in healthy donors. Amplification used 60 Vbeta primers and 13 Jbeta primers. TCRdb keeps only in-frame clones here, not all; method: immunoSEQ multiplex PCR. The data contain 150,000 to 180,000 clones, more than 60% of them singletons. This sequence was found in a woman aged 40 to 50 in good health and CMV-seronegative. The source material was PBMCs.

Written as DNA, the CDR3 is TGTGCCAGCAGCCCCTATGAGTACCAGCCCCAGCATTTT. This codes for CASSPYEYQPQHF. The V and J genes are TRBV7-2 and TRBJ1-5; no clear D. Trimming shortened V by 5 bases and J by 7 bases, and 12 bases separated the two germline ends. The CDR3 totals 13 residues. In germline, CDR1 is SGHTA, CDR2 FQGNSA. The full variable domain, its missing parts supplied by reference TRBV7-2 and TRBJ1-5, is GAGVSQSPSNKVTEKGKDVELRCDPISGHTALYWYRQSLGQGLEFLIYFQGNSAPDKSGLPSDRFSAERTGGSVSTLTIQRTQQEDSAVYLCASSPYEYQPQHFGDGTRLSIL.